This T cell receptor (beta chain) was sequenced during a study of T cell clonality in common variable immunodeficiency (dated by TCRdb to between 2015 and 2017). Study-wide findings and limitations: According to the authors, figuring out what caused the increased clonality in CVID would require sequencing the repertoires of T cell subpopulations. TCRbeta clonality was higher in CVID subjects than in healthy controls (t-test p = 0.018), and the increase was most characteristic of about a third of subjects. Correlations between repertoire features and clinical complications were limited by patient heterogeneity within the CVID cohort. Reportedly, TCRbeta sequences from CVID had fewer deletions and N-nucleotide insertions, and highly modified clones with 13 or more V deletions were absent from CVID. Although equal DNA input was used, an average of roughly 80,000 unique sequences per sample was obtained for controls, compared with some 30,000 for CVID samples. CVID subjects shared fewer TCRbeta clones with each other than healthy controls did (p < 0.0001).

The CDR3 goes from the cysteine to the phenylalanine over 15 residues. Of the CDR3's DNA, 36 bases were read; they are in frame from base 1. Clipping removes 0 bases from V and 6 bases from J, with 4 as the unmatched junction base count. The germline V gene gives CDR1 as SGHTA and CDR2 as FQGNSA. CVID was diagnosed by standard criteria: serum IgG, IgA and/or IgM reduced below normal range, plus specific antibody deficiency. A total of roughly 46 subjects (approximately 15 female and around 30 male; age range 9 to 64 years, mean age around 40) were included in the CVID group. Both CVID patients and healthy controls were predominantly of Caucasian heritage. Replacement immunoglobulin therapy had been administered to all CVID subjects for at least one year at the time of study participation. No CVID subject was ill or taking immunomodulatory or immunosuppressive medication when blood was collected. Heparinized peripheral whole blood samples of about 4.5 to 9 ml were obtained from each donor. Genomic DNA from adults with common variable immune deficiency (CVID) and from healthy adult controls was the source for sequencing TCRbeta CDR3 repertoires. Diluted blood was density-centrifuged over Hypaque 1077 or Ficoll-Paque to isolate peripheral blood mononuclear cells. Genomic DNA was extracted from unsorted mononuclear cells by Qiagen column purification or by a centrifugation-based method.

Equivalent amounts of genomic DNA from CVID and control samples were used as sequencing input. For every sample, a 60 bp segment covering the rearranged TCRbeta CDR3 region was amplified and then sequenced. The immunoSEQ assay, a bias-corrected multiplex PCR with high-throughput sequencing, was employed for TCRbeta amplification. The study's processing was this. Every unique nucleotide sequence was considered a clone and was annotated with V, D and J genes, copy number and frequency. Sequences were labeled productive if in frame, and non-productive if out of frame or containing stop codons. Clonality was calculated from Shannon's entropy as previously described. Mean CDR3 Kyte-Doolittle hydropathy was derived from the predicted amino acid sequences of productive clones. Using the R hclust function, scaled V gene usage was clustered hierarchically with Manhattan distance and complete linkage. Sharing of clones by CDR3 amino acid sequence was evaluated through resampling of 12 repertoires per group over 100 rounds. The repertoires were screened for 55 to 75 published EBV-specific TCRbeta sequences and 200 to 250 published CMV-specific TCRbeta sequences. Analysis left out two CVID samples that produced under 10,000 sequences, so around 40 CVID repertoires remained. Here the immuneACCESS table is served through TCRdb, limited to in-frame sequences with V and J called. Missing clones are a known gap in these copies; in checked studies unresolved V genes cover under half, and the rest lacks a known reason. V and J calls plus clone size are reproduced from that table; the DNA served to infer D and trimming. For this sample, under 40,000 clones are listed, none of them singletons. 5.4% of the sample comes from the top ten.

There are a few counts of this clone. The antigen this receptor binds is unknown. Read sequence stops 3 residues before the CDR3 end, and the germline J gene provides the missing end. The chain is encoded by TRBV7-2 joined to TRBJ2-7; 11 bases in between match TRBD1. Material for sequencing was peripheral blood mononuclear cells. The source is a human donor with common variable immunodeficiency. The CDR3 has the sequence CASSLAGTGGAEQYF. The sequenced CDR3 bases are TGTGCCAGCAGCTTAGCAGGGACAGGGGGTGCCGAG.